Presented here are 2 T cell receptor beta chains from one specimen sequenced in a study of T cells in Graves' hyperthyroidism and ophthalmopathy (dated by TCRdb to the late 2010s). Library preparation employed multiplex PCR. The reads were generated on an Illumina HiSeq 2000. The TCR beta CDR3 regions were amplified from RNA transcripts. The first round of RT-PCR for the TCR CDR3 was performed with the HTBI primer set and the Qiagen OneStep RT-PCR kit. Through fastp at Q25 and MiXCR, TCRdb rebuilt clones from the public reads, retaining in-frame beta chains. Rows are unified per CDR3 protein, each entry keeping the most common DNA and genes. Present in this sample are about 520,000 distinct CDR3 sequences, approximately 24% of which were seen just once. Of the sample, 11% is held by the ten largest clones. Sequencing was carried out using blood. The receptor set was obtained from a woman aged 25 to 39 with Graves' ophthalmopathy.

This sequence joins TRBV11-2 and TRBJ1-4; possibly TRBD1 for D (6 bases). Trimming took 4 bases from V and 7 from J, leaving 19 bases between them. The CDR3 is 16 amino acids. Germline CDR1 is SGHAT and CDR2 is FQNNGV. The CDR3 sequence: CASSSRGSRRGEKLFF. CDR3 coding DNA: TGTGCCAGCAGCTCCAGGGGTAGTCGGCGTGGTGAAAAACTGTTTTTT.

This clonotype has at least ten counts. The V and J genes are TRBV9 and TRBJ2-7; D possibly corresponds to TRBD1 (6 bases). Between the trimmed V and J ends, which lost 3 bases and 2 bases, there was a span of 9 bases. Germline CDR1 reads SGDLS; CDR2 reads YYNGEE. This CDR3 contains 13 residues. CDR3 protein: CASSGQETYEQYF. In DNA, the CDR3 is TGTGCCAGCAGCGGACAGGAGACCTACGAGCAGTACTTC.